Following are 16 T cell receptor beta chains from one sample sequenced in a study of T cell changes during pregnancy in multiple sclerosis. Profiled with immunoSEQ multiplex PCR; TCRdb holds only in-frame clones, not every one. The repertoire consists of 50,000 to 65,000 clones, with approximately 90% occurring once and the leading ten covering around 1.3%. Sequences were derived from peripheral blood, sampled in the second trimester of pregnancy. Source of these receptors: a female donor with multiple sclerosis, enrolled in a pregnancy study.

The rearrangement links TRBV5-4 to TRBJ1-2; 9 bases agree with TRBD1. V lost 4 bases and J lost 8; bases outside the gene matches: 6. The CDR3 consists of 13 residues. Germline V CDR1 and CDR2: SGHNT, YYREEE (reference sequence). In DNA, the CDR3 is TGTGCCAGCAGCAGCGACAGGGGGTGGGGCTACACCTTC. Encoded protein: CASSSDRGWGYTF.

The V gene is TRBV4-3, the J gene TRBJ1-2; a possible D gene is TRBD1 (6 bases). The CDR3 spans 16 residues. Germline CDR1 and CDR2: LGHNA and YSLEER. Trimming removed 0 bases at V and 5 bases at J, with 16 bases between. CDR3 bases: TGCGCCAGCAGCCAAGACCCCACAGGGTTTGGTTATGGCTACACCTTC. It encodes CASSQDPTGFGYGYTF.

This chain links TRBV5-4 with TRBJ1-1; D ambiguous. The ends were cut back, 6 bases at V and 0 bases at J, with 15 bases in the middle. CDR3 size: 15 residues. Germline V gene lookup returns CDR1 SGHNT and CDR2 YYREEE (reference sequence). The CDR3 DNA reads TGTGCCAGCACCTCTTCTGTAGAGATGAACACTGAAGCTTTCTTT. Protein product: CASTSSVEMNTEAFF.

This rearrangement joins TRBV27 to TRBJ2-3, with TRBD2 identical over 8 bases. The ends lost 5 bases at V and 2 bases at J; junction bases unmatched: 9. This CDR3 contains 16 residues. Germline values: CDR1 MNHEY, CDR2 SMNVEV (reference sequence). The CDR3 spells CASSKWGTRDTDTQYF. CDR3 sequence (DNA): TGTGCCAGCAGTAAATGGGGGACTAGGGACACAGATACGCAGTATTTT.

The gene calls are TRBV28 and TRBJ2-4; 8 bases match TRBD2. This CDR3 spans 15 amino acids. V lost 6 bases and J lost 0; bases outside the gene matches: 4. Germline CDR1 reads MDHEN; CDR2 reads SYDVKM. The CDR3 loop is CASSGGAGAKNIQYF. CDR3 DNA sequence: TGTGCCAGCAGCGGGGGGGCCGGAGCCAAAAACATTCAGTACTTC.

The CDR3 DNA reads as TGTGCCAGCAGCTCCCCAGTGCGGGGGCTCCGGGAGCAGTTCTTC. It translates to CASSSPVRGLREQFF. The genes are TRBV6-5 and TRBJ2-1, with D possibly TRBD2 on 7 matching bases. The V gene lost 6 bases and the J gene lost 10 bases, with 22 bases spanning the gap. Germline assignment: CDR1 MNHEY and CDR2 SVGAGI. This CDR3 is 15 amino acids long.

The rearrangement links TRBV15 to TRBJ1-4, with TRBD1 identical over 8 bases. The CDR3 contains 15 residues. Germline CDR1 is LNHNV and CDR2 is YYDKDF (reference sequence). The V and J ends lost 1 base and 8 bases, in that order; junction bases with no gene match: 6. The DNA of the CDR3 is TGTGCCACCAGCAGAGGCCAGGGGGCGCGGGAAAAACTGTTTTTT. It yields the protein CATSRGQGAREKLFF.

V gene TRBV4-3 combines with J gene TRBJ2-7; D might be TRBD1 (5 bases). V shed 0 bases and J shed 2 bases, with 11 bases lying between them. The CDR3 runs to 15 residues. Germline V gene sequence: CDR1 LGHNA, CDR2 YSLEER. The CDR3 DNA reads as TGCGCCAGCAGCCAAGATTTAGCCAGGGCCTACGAGCAGTACTTC. It is translated as CASSQDLARAYEQYF.

The chain has TRBV5-4 and TRBJ2-7; the D gene is possibly TRBD2 (6 bases). The V and J ends lost 0 bases and 5 bases respectively, with 18 bases between them. The germline gives CDR1 SGHNT, CDR2 YYREEE (reference sequence). The CDR3 length is 16 residues. CDR3 nucleotides: TGTGCCAGCAGCTTGGGGCCAGGCGGGACTTTAGACGAGCAGTACTTC. The encoded protein is CASSLGPGGTLDEQYF.

The rearrangement links TRBV7-8 to TRBJ1-5; TRBD1 is a possible D gene (5 bases). Trimming took 0 bases from V and 7 from J, leaving 10 bases between them. The CDR3 is 14 amino acids. CDR1 and CDR2 (germline): SGHVS, FQNEAQ. CDR3 region: CASSLADNGQPQHF. The DNA for the CDR3 is TGTGCCAGCAGCTTAGCGGACAACGGGCAGCCCCAGCATTTT.

This chain links TRBV7-9 with TRBJ1-1, with D maybe TRBD1 (6 bases). In germline, CDR1 is SEHNR, CDR2 FQNEAQ (reference sequence). This CDR3 has 15 amino acids. V dropped 6 bases and J dropped 2 bases, with 16 bases sitting between them. As DNA, the CDR3 is TGTGCCAGCAGACCCGGACAGCGTAAAAACACTGAAGCTTTCTTT. Encoded protein: CASRPGQRKNTEAFF.

For the CDR3, the DNA is TGTGCCAGCAGTTTATCACAGGGCCTTCTCTATGGCTACACCTTC. Protein sequence: CASSLSQGLLYGYTF. The gene calls are TRBV27 and TRBJ1-2; D is possibly TRBD1 (6 bases). CDR3 length: 15 residues. CDR1 is MNHEY, CDR2 SMNVEV, per germline (reference sequence). V lost 0 bases and J lost 4, with 12 bases in between.

The genes are TRBV5-1 and TRBJ2-1; no reliable D call. V was pared by 0 bases and J by 0 bases, with 7 bases between. CDR3 length: 15 amino acids. Germline V gene sequence: CDR1 SGHRS, CDR2 YFSETQ. CDR3 nucleotides: TGCGCCAGCAGCTTGGTTCGGAGCTCCTACAATGAGCAGTTCTTC. Translating it yields CASSLVRSSYNEQFF.

The chain has TRBV7-9 and TRBJ2-7; D perhaps matches TRBD1 (5 bases). The V gene lost 5 bases and the J gene lost 3 bases, with 11 bases spanning the gap. The V gene's germline CDR1 is SEHNR and CDR2 FQNEAQ (reference sequence). This CDR3 spans 13 amino acids. CDR3 sequence: CASSHRNGYEQYF. The CDR3 DNA reads TGTGCCAGCAGCCACAGGAACGGCTACGAGCAGTACTTC.

The chain combines TRBV25-1 with TRBJ1-1; possibly TRBD1 for D (5 bases). The CDR3 spans 13 residues. V dropped 3 bases and J dropped 6 bases, with 11 bases sitting between them. Germline V gives CDR1 MGHDK, CDR2 SYGVNS. The CDR3 is CASSDPRGAEAFF. CDR3 in DNA: TGTGCCAGCAGTGATCCCCGGGGGGCTGAAGCTTTCTTT.

This rearrangement joins TRBV5-1 to TRBJ1-2, with D hard to call. Per the germline V gene, CDR1 is SGHRS and CDR2 is YFSETQ. The V end lost 7 bases, the J end lost 4 bases, and 11 bases lay between the germline ends. CDR3 size: 12 residues. The CDR3 region has the DNA TGCGCCAGCTTTATGCTGGCCTATGGCTACACCTTC. This codes for CASFMLAYGYTF.